The rows below give T cell receptor beta chains drawn from one sample of a study of blood T cell repertoires in COVID-19. Assay used: immunoSEQ multiplex PCR; TCRdb lists only in-frame clones, some missing. In the table there are roughly 100,000 clones, 82% of which are singletons. The sequenced sample consisted of peripheral blood. These receptors all come from an elderly man with acute or convalescent COVID-19. CDR3s include the opening cysteine and the closing phenylalanine or tryptophan. D genes are given only for firm matches. Size is stated for part of the rows, as once, few or many counts, or as a class when the clone is expanded.

CDR3: CASSLPLSGTTYF; DNA: TGTGCCAGCAGTCTCCCGCTTAGCGGAACTACGTACTTC; J: TRBJ2-7; D: .; size: .; V: TRBV28; length: 13
CDR3: CASSPPNREGGYTF; DNA: TGTGCCAGCTCACCACCAAACAGGGAAGGAGGCTACACCTTC; J: TRBJ1-2; D: .; size: few; V: TRBV18; length: 14
CDR3: CASSPQVGTEAFF; DNA: TGTGCCAGTAGTCCCCAGGTCGGCACTGAAGCTTTCTTT; J: TRBJ1-1; D: .; size: .; V: TRBV19; length: 13
CDR3: CATSRDARGRDNQPQHF; DNA: TGTGCCACCAGCAGAGATGCCAGGGGGCGAGACAATCAGCCCCAGCATTTT; J: TRBJ1-5; D: TRBD1; size: .; V: TRBV15; length: 17
CDR3: CASSLSPGTEAFF; DNA: TGTGCCAGCAGCCTTAGTCCGGGCACTGAAGCTTTCTTT; J: TRBJ1-1; D: .; size: once; V: TRBV11-3; length: 13
CDR3: CASGLYRGGPGELFF; DNA: TGTGCTAGTGGTTTGTACAGGGGAGGTCCCGGGGAGCTGTTTTTT; J: TRBJ2-2; D: .; size: .; V: TRBV12-5; length: 15
CDR3: CASSDQRGGADTQYF; DNA: TGTGCCAGCAGTGACCAGCGGGGGGGAGCGGATACGCAGTATTTT; J: TRBJ2-3; D: TRBD2; size: once; V: TRBV25-1; length: 15
CDR3: CASGPRGGTEAFF; DNA: TGTGCCAGCGGCCCCCGAGGTGGGACTGAAGCTTTCTTT; J: TRBJ1-1; D: .; size: .; V: TRBV27; length: 13
CDR3: CSGLLTGTTEAFF; DNA: TGCAGCGGACTTCTAACCGGGACAACTGAAGCTTTCTTT; J: TRBJ1-1; D: .; size: .; V: TRBV29-1; length: 13
CDR3: CASSMGTTGNTIYF; DNA: TGTGCCAGTAGTATGGGGACAACCGGAAACACCATATATTTT; J: TRBJ1-3; D: .; size: .; V: TRBV19; length: 14
CDR3: CASSFWTGARGMNTEAFF; DNA: TGCGCCAGCAGCTTCTGGACAGGGGCGCGGGGGATGAACACTGAAGCTTTCTTT; J: TRBJ1-1; D: TRBD1; size: once; V: TRBV5-1; length: 18
CDR3: CASSPTGFLVTDTQYF; DNA: TGTGCCAGCAGTCCGACAGGATTCCTAGTCACAGATACGCAGTATTTT; J: TRBJ2-3; D: .; size: .; V: TRBV28; length: 16
CDR3: CASSTGQGSDGYTF; DNA: TGCGCCAGCAGCACCGGACAGGGAAGCGATGGCTACACCTTC; J: TRBJ1-2; D: TRBD1; size: .; V: TRBV4-1; length: 14
CDR3: CASSLPRYQETQYF; DNA: TGTGCCAGCAGCTTGCCCAGGTACCAAGAGACCCAGTACTTC; J: TRBJ2-5; D: .; size: .; V: TRBV7-2; length: 14
CDR3: CASRQGVGTGELFF; DNA: TGTGCCAGCCGACAGGGTGTGGGCACCGGGGAGCTGTTTTTT; J: TRBJ2-2; D: TRBD1; size: few; V: TRBV5-5; length: 14
CDR3: CASSSRGGGGNSYEQYF; DNA: TGTGCCAGCAGCTCCCGGGGGGGCGGCGGGAACTCCTACGAGCAGTACTTC; J: TRBJ2-7; D: TRBD2; size: .; V: TRBV7-7; length: 17
CDR3: CASSATGLQKETQYF; DNA: TGTGCCAGCTCCGCTACGGGACTGCAGAAAGAGACCCAGTACTTC; J: TRBJ2-5; D: .; size: .; V: TRBV18; length: 15
CDR3: CASSLNLQTGNTEAFF; DNA: TGCGCCAGCAGCTTGAACCTTCAGACGGGGAACACTGAAGCTTTCTTT; J: TRBJ1-1; D: .; size: few; V: TRBV5-1; length: 16
CDR3: CATKLAGEYQETQYF; DNA: TGTGCCACCAAACTAGCGGGGGAATACCAAGAGACCCAGTACTTC; J: TRBJ2-5; D: TRBD2; size: .; V: TRBV15; length: 15
CDR3: CASLSTSNEQFF; DNA: TGTGCCAGCCTTTCGACTAGCAATGAGCAGTTCTTC; J: TRBJ2-1; D: .; size: .; V: TRBV6-4; length: 12
CDR3: CATSEGIAGVYNEQFF; DNA: TGTGCCACCAGTGAGGGGATCGCGGGAGTCTACAATGAGCAGTTCTTC; J: TRBJ2-1; D: TRBD2; size: .; V: TRBV24-1; length: 16
CDR3: CASSAGGADNEQFF; DNA: TGTGCCAGCAGCGCAGGGGGCGCGGACAATGAGCAGTTCTTC; J: TRBJ2-1; D: TRBD1; size: .; V: TRBV11-3; length: 14
CDR3: CASSPSIQGDTEAFF; DNA: TGCGCCAGCAGCCCCTCCATTCAGGGTGACACTGAAGCTTTCTTT; J: TRBJ1-1; D: .; size: few; V: TRBV5-1; length: 15
CDR3: CASSYTGRAEKLFF; DNA: TGTGCCAGCAGCTATACAGGGAGGGCTGAAAAACTGTTTTTT; J: TRBJ1-4; D: .; size: .; V: TRBV5-6; length: 14
CDR3: CASSFPDRYQPQHF; DNA: TGTGCCAGCAGTTTCCCGGACAGGTACCAGCCCCAGCATTTT; J: TRBJ1-5; D: TRBD1; size: .; V: TRBV28; length: 14
CDR3: CASSQEGIPSYEQYF; DNA: TGTGCCAGCAGCCAAGAGGGCATACCCTCCTACGAGCAGTACTTC; J: TRBJ2-7; D: .; size: .; V: TRBV3-1/TRBV3-2; length: 15
CDR3: CASSLGPSGETQYF; DNA: TGTGCCAGCAGCTTAGGCCCCTCCGGAGAGACCCAGTACTTC; J: TRBJ2-5; D: .; size: .; V: TRBV7-7; length: 14
CDR3: CASSRGTSGILEQYF; DNA: TGTGCCAGCAGCCGAGGGACTAGCGGGATTCTTGAGCAGTACTTC; J: TRBJ2-7; D: TRBD2; size: .; V: TRBV5-4; length: 15
CDR3: CASSASYPETQYF; DNA: TGTGCCAGCAGTGCCAGTTATCCAGAGACCCAGTACTTC; J: TRBJ2-5; D: .; size: .; V: TRBV2; length: 13
CDR3: CASSLEGGIPVGAFF; DNA: TGTGCCAGCAGCTTGGAGGGCGGGATCCCGGTGGGAGCTTTCTTT; J: TRBJ1-1; D: .; size: .; V: TRBV5-6; length: 15
CDR3: CASSFQTGPQSQHF; DNA: TGTGCCAGCAGCTTTCAAACAGGGCCGCAGTCCCAGCATTTT; J: TRBJ1-5; D: .; size: .; V: TRBV5-6; length: 14
CDR3: CASYARNQPQHF; DNA: TGTGCCAGCTATGCGAGGAATCAGCCCCAGCATTTT; J: TRBJ1-5; D: .; size: .; V: TRBV28; length: 12
CDR3: CASSLVGAGTGIGELFF; DNA: TGTGCCAGCAGCTTAGTAGGGGCGGGAACAGGTATCGGGGAGCTGTTTTTT; J: TRBJ2-2; D: .; size: .; V: TRBV7-2; length: 17
CDR3: CASGTPTNEKLFF; DNA: TGTGCCAGCGGGACACCAACTAATGAAAAACTGTTTTTT; J: TRBJ1-4; D: .; size: .; V: TRBV7-2; length: 13
CDR3: CASTSGTGPYEQYF; DNA: TGCGCCAGCACTTCCGGGACAGGGCCCTACGAGCAGTACTTC; J: TRBJ2-7; D: TRBD1; size: once; V: TRBV10-2; length: 14
CDR3: CASSRDRGRQPQHF; DNA: TGTGCCAGCAGCCGGGACAGGGGGCGTCAGCCCCAGCATTTT; J: TRBJ1-5; D: TRBD1; size: .; V: TRBV7-2; length: 14
CDR3: CASSARTGTYTF; DNA: TGTGCCAGCAGTGCTCGGACAGGAACGTACACCTTC; J: TRBJ1-2; D: TRBD1; size: few; V: TRBV2; length: 12
CDR3: CASSRGNSPLHF; DNA: TGTGCCAGCAGTAGGGGGAATTCACCCCTCCACTTT; J: TRBJ1-6; D: .; size: .; V: TRBV28; length: 12
CDR3: CSVHRGTGGCTF; DNA: TGCAGCGTCCACAGGGGGACAGGGGGCTGCACCTTC; J: TRBJ1-2; D: TRBD1; size: .; V: TRBV29-1; length: 12
CDR3: CATSDFLKNIQYF; DNA: TGTGCCACCAGTGATTTCCTCAAAAACATTCAGTACTTC; J: TRBJ2-4; D: .; size: few; V: TRBV24-1; length: 13
CDR3: CASSFSTESYEQYF; DNA: TGTGCCAGCAGCTTTTCAACTGAATCCTACGAGCAGTACTTC; J: TRBJ2-7; D: .; size: .; V: TRBV7-2; length: 14
CDR3: CASSPFLADTQYF; DNA: TGTGCCAGCTCACCTTTTCTCGCAGATACGCAGTATTTT; J: TRBJ2-3; D: .; size: .; V: TRBV18; length: 13